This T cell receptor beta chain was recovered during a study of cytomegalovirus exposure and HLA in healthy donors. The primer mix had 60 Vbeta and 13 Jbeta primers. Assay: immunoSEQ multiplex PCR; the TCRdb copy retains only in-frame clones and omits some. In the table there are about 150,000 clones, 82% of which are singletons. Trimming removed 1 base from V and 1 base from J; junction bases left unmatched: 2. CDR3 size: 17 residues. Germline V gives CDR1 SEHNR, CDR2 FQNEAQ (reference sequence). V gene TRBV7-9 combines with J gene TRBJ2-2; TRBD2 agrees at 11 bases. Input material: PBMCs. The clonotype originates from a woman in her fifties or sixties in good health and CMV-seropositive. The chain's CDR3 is CASSLGGLAGNTGELFF. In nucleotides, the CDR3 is TGTGCCAGCAGCTTAGGTGGACTAGCGGGGAACACCGGGGAGCTGTTTTTT.